Below, one TCR beta chain is given with its context. Antigen: not known. This sample is part of a study of blood T cells in healthy people across ages. Turning to the study itself: Capture via template switching afforded approximately one barcoded beta molecule per two T cells. The study's findings and limits: A roughly linear age-dependent decrease characterized TCR beta diversity per million T cells.

PCR was performed a second time for roughly 7 to 11 cycles using a sample-barcoded 5' primer and a J-beta primer mix. TCRdb fed the 5' RACE reads into MiXCR, producing one record per CDR3 protein. The sample includes about 1.5 million distinct CDR3 sequences, 42% of them seen just once. Trimming stripped 0 bases from V and 5 bases from J, with 9 bases between. Germline CDR1 reads SGHRS; CDR2 reads YFSETQ. The CDR3 covers 14 residues. In each sample, at least 6.5 million PBMCs were isolated. Total RNA was extracted at no less than 5.5 micrograms per sample. V gene TRBV5-1 combines with J gene TRBJ2-1; D gene ambiguous. The specimen sequenced was blood. This sequence was found in a woman in her late teens or twenties in good health. The CDR3 protein is CASSLGRLHNEQFF. CDR3 in DNA: TGCGCCAGCAGCTTGGGGCGACTTCACAATGAGCAGTTCTTC.